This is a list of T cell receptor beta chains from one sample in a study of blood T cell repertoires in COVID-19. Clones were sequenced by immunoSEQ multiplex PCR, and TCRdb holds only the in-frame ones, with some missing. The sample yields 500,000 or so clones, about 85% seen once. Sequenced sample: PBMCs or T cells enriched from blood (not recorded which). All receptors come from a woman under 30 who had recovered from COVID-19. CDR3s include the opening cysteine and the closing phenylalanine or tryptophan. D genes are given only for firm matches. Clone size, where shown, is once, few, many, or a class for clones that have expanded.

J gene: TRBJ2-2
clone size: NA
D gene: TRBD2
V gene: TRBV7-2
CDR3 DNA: TGTGCCAGCAGCCCGCAACTAGCGCAGGCCGGGGAGCTGTTTTTT
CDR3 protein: CASSPQLAQAGELFF

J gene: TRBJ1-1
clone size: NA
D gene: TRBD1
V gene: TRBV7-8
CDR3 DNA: TGTGCCAGCAGTAAAGACAGGGGTTGGACTGAAGCTTTCTTT
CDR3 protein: CASSKDRGWTEAFF

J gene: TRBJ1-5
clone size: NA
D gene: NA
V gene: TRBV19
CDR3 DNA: TGTGCCAGTAGTATGGGCAGGGCAGGGGGCAATCAGCCCCAGCATTTT
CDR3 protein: CASSMGRAGGNQPQHF

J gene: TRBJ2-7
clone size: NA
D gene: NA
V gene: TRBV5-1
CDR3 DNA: TGCGCCAGCAGCTTGGCAGTCGACAGTAACGAGCAGTACTTC
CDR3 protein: CASSLAVDSNEQYF

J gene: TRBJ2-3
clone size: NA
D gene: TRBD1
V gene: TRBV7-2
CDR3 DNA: TGTGCCAGCAGCTTCACTAAGACAGGGGATACGCAGTATTTT
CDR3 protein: CASSFTKTGDTQYF

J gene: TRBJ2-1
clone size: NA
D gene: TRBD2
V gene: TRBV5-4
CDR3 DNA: TGTGCCTCCAGAGTGGCGGGGGGCTACAATGAGCAGTTCTTC
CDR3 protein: CASRVAGGYNEQFF

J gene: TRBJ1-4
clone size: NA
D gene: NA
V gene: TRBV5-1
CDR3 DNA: TGCGCCAGCAGCTTGGCCTTCGGTCGAAAACTGTTTTTT
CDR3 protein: CASSLAFGRKLFF

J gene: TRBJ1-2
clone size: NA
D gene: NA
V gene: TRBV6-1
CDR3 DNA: TGTGCCAGCAGTGAAGGAACAGAGAACTATGGCTACACCTTC
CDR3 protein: CASSEGTENYGYTF

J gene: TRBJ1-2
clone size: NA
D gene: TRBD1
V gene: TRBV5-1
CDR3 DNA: TGCGCCAGCAGCTACCTTACCGGGACAGCCTATGGCTACACCTTC
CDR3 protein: CASSYLTGTAYGYTF

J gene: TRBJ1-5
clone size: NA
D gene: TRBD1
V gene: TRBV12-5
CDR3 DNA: TGTGCTAGTGGTTCCCAGACAGGGGTGAGCAATCAGCCCCAGCATTTT
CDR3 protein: CASGSQTGVSNQPQHF

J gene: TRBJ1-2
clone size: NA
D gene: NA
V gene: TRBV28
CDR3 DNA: TGTGCCACCGCCTCCGATGCAGCTAACTATGGCTACACCTTC
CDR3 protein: CATASDAANYGYTF

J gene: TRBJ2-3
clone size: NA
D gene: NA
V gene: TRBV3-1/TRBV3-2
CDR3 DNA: TGTGCCAGCAGCCAAGTGGCGAGCGGCGGCACAGATACGCAGTATTTT
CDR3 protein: CASSQVASGGTDTQYF

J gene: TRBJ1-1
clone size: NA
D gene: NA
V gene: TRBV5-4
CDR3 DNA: TGTGCCAGCAGCAGCAGGGGCACTGAAGCTTTCTTT
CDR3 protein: CASSSRGTEAFF

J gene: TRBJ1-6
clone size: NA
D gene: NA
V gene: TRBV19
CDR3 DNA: TGTGCCAGTAGTATCGGGGGGACTTCACCCCTCCACTTT
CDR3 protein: CASSIGGTSPLHF

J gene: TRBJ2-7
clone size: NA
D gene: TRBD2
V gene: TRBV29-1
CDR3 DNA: TGCAGCGTTGATGGCGGGACCGGGGGGGGTTTCTACGAGCAGTACTTC
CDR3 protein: CSVDGGTGGGFYEQYF

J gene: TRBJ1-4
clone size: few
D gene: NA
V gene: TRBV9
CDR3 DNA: TGTGCCAGCAGCGGAGGACAGTTCTCAACTAATGAAAAACTGTTTTTT
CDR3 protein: CASSGGQFSTNEKLFF

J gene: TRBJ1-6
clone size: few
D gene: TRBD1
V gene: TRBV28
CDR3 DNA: TGTGCCAGCAGTTTCAGGGGGAATTCACCCCTCCACTTT
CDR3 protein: CASSFRGNSPLHF

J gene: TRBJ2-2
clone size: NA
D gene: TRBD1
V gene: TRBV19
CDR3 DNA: TGTGCCAGTGTCAGGGGGCGGACCGGGGAGCTGTTTTTT
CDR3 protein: CASVRGRTGELFF

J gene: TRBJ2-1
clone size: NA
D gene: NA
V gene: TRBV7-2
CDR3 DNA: TGTGCCAGCAGCTCCCCACTAGCTATCGATGAGCAGTTCTTC
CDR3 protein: CASSSPLAIDEQFF

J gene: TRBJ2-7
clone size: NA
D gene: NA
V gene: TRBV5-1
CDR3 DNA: TGCGCCACCATGAATGACAAGGGGCCACCCTACGAGCAGTACTTC
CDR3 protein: CATMNDKGPPYEQYF

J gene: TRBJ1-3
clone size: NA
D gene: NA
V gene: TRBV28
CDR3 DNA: TGTGCCAGCAGACCAGGGGACCAGGGAAACACCATATATTTT
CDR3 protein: CASRPGDQGNTIYF

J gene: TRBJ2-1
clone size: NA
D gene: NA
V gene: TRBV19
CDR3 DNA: TGTGCCAGTAGTAGATATTCAGGGGATAGGGTCAAGGGATATTCCTACAATGAGCAGTTCTTC
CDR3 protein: CASSRYSGDRVKGYSYNEQFF

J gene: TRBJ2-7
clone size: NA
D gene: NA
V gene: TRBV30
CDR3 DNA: TGTGCCTGGAGGGGACAAGGTCCTTTACAGCAGTACTTC
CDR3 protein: CAWRGQGPLQQYF

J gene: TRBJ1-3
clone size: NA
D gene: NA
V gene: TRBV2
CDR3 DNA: TGTGCCAGCGGAAGGACAGAAGGAAACACCATATATTTT
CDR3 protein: CASGRTEGNTIYF

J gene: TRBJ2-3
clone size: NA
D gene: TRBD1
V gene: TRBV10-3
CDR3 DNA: TGTGCCATCAGTGATCCCGGGACAGGTGTAGGTACGCAGTATTTT
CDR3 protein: CAISDPGTGVGTQYF

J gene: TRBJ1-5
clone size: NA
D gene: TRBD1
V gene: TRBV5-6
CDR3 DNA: TGTGCCAGCAGCCGATGGACAGGGGTCTATAGCAATCAGCCCCAGCATTTT
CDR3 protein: CASSRWTGVYSNQPQHF

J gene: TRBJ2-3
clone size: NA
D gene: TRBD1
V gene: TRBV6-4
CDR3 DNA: TGTGCCAGCAGTCCCCGGACAGGGCCAGGCGCGGATACGCAGTATTTT
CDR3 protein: CASSPRTGPGADTQYF

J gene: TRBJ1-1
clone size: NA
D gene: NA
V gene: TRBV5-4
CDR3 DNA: TGTGCCAGCAGCCGACAGTCTAGGGACACTGAAGCTTTCTTT
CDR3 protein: CASSRQSRDTEAFF

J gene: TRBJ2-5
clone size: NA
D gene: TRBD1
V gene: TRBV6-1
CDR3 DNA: TGTGCCAGCAGTGAAGCAGGGGGCAGAGGAGAGACCCAGTACTTC
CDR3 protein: CASSEAGGRGETQYF

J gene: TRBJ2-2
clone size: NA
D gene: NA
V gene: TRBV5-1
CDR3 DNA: TGCGCCAGCAGCTTGTCAGGGGCCCTGCCAGGCACCGGGGAGCTGTTTTTT
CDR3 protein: CASSLSGALPGTGELFF

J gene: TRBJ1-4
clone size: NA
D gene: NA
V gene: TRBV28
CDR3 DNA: TGTGCCAGCTGTGTAGGGGGTAGCGAAAAACTGTTTTTT
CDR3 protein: CASCVGGSEKLFF

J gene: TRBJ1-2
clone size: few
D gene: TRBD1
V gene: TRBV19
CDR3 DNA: TGTGCCAGTACCTTAGGACAGGGGAACTATGGCTACACCTTC
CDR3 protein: CASTLGQGNYGYTF

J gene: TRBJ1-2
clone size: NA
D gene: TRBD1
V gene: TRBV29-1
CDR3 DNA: TGCAGCGTTTGGCAGGGGGCAAAAGATGGCTACACCTTC
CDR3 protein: CSVWQGAKDGYTF

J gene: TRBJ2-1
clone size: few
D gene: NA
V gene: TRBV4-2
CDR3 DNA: TGTGCCAGCAGCCAAGGGCAGTCCTACAATGAGCAGTTCTTC
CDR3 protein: CASSQGQSYNEQFF

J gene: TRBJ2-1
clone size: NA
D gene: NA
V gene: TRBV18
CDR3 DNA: TGTGCCAGCTCACCCGACAGGCAAGACAATGAGCAGTTCTTC
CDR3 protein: CASSPDRQDNEQFF

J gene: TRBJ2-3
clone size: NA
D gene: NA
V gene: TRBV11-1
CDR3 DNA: TGTGCCAGCAGCTTCGGAGGGGCCCGCACAGATACGCAGTATTTT
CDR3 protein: CASSFGGARTDTQYF

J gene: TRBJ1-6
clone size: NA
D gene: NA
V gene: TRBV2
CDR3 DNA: TGTGCCAGCAGTCAGGATTCACCCCTCCACTTT
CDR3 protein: CASSQDSPLHF

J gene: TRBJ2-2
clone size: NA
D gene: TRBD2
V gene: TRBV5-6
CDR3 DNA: TGTGCCAGCAGCACCTCCGGACTAGCATCAGCCGGGGAGCTGTTTTTT
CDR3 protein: CASSTSGLASAGELFF

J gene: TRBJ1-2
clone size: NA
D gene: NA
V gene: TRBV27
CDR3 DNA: TGTGCCAGCAGTTTTCTGGGGGCGCGGAGTAACTATGGCTACACCTTC
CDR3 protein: CASSFLGARSNYGYTF

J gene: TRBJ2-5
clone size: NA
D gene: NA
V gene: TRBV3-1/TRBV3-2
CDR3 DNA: TGTGCCAGCAGCCAAGATAGGGGGAGTGGTGGAGAGACCCAGTACTTC
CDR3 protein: CASSQDRGSGGETQYF

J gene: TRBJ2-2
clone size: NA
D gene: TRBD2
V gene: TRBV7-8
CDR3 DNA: TGTGCCAGCAGCTTAGGAGCGGGGGGGCACAGGGAGCTGTTTTTT
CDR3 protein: CASSLGAGGHRELFF

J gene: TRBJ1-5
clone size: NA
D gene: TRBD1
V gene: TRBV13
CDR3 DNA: TGTGCCAGCAGCCGAATCCCGCAGGGGGCTCACGTTTTAAATCAGCCCCAGCATTTT
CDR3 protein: CASSRIPQGAHVLNQPQHF